This T cell receptor (beta chain) was recovered during a study of PD-L1 blockade in urothelial cancer. Across the whole study: The authors examined blood 3 weeks (second dose) and 6 weeks after treatment start. Blood yielded a median of around 140,000 T cells per sample.

The CDR3 runs to 15 residues. Per germline, CDR1 LGHNA and CDR2 YSLEER. J was trimmed by 2 bases and V by 0 bases; bases with no gene match: 1. This sample's time point: peripheral blood 6 weeks after treatment start. Patients each gave 1 to 8 samples, pretreatment and on-treatment. The repertoire was sequenced with immunoSEQ multiplex PCR; TCRdb's copy has only in-frame clones and lacks some. The table lists roughly 46,000 clones, 70% to 90% of them singletons. The V and J genes are TRBV4-3 and TRBJ1-2, with 9 bases identical to TRBD1. Here the sequenced sample was PBMCs, taken around atezolizumab (anti-PD-L1) treatment. This clonotype originated in a man aged 50-59 years with urothelial cancer. The CDR3 here is CASSQDGTGNYGYTF. In DNA form, the CDR3 reads TGCGCCAGCAGCCAAGATGGGACAGGGAACTATGGCTACACCTTC.